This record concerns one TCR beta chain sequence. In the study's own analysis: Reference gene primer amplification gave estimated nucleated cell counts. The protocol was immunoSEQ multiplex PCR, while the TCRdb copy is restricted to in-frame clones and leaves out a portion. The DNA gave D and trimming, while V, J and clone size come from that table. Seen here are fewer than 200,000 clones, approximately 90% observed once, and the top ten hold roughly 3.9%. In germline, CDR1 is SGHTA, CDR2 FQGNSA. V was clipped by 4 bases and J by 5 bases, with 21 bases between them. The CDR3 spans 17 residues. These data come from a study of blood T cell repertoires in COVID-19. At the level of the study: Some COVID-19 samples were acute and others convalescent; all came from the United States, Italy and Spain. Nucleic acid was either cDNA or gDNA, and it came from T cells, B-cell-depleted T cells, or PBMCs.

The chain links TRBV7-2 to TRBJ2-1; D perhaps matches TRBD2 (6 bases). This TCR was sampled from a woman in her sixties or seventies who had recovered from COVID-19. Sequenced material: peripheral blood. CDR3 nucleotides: TGTGCCAGCAGCTCTCTTTCTTTTCCGGGGGTGGACAATGAGCAGTTCTTC. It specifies CASSSLSFPGVDNEQFF.